Listed below are T cell receptor beta chains from one sample, sequenced in a study of blood T cell repertoires in COVID-19. Sequencing used immunoSEQ multiplex PCR; TCRdb keeps in-frame clones, though not all of them. The data show a few hundred thousand clones, with 75% to 90% seen just once and approximately 1% held by the top ten. The sequencing input was PBMCs or T cells enriched from blood (not recorded which). The receptor set was obtained from a man between 18 and 29 years old who had recovered from COVID-19. CDR3s include the opening cysteine and the closing phenylalanine or tryptophan. Each record gives: clone size, J gene, D gene, V gene, CDR3 DNA, CDR3 protein. The D gene is left open where the match is weak. A row's size may be missing; if present it is once, few, many or a size class.

clone_size: NA
j_call: TRBJ2-5
d_call: TRBD2
v_call: TRBV29-1
cdr3_nt: TGCAGCGTTGCTGATAGCGGGAGGGCCAAAGAGACCCAGTACTTC
cdr3_aa: CSVADSGRAKETQYF

clone_size: NA
j_call: TRBJ2-3
d_call: NA
v_call: TRBV7-2
cdr3_nt: TGTGCCAGCAGCTGGGGAGGTGGGGCAGATACGCAGTATTTT
cdr3_aa: CASSWGGGADTQYF

clone_size: once
j_call: TRBJ2-1
d_call: NA
v_call: TRBV21-1
cdr3_nt: NA
cdr3_aa: CASSKAVVGGGNEQFF

clone_size: NA
j_call: TRBJ1-5
d_call: TRBD1
v_call: TRBV19
cdr3_nt: TGTGCCAGTAGTCAGGGGGCTCTTGAGCCCCAGCATTTT
cdr3_aa: CASSQGALEPQHF

clone_size: NA
j_call: TRBJ2-1
d_call: NA
v_call: TRBV4-3
cdr3_nt: TGCGCCAGCAGCCCTTCCGACTTCCTCTCCTATAATGAGCAGTTCTTC
cdr3_aa: CASSPSDFLSYNEQFF

clone_size: NA
j_call: TRBJ1-1
d_call: TRBD1
v_call: TRBV19
cdr3_nt: TGTGCCAGTATGGGGACAGGGGACACTGAAGCTTTCTTT
cdr3_aa: CASMGTGDTEAFF

clone_size: NA
j_call: TRBJ1-2
d_call: TRBD1
v_call: TRBV10-3
cdr3_nt: TGTGCCATCAGTGAACAGGGGAACTATGGCTACACCTTC
cdr3_aa: CAISEQGNYGYTF

clone_size: few
j_call: TRBJ1-1
d_call: TRBD1
v_call: TRBV6-1
cdr3_nt: TGTGCCAGCAGTGAAGAAGGGACAGGGTCTGAAGCTTTCTTT
cdr3_aa: CASSEEGTGSEAFF

clone_size: NA
j_call: TRBJ2-5
d_call: TRBD2
v_call: TRBV4-1
cdr3_nt: TGCGCCAGCAGCCAAGGGGGAGCGGGGCACCAAGAGACCCAGTACTTC
cdr3_aa: CASSQGGAGHQETQYF

clone_size: NA
j_call: TRBJ2-7
d_call: TRBD1
v_call: TRBV6-5
cdr3_nt: TGTGCCAGCAGTACAGGGGGACCCTACGAGCAGTACTTC
cdr3_aa: CASSTGGPYEQYF

clone_size: many
j_call: TRBJ2-2
d_call: NA
v_call: TRBV24-1
cdr3_nt: TGTGCCACCAGTGATTTGTCGGGGGGCGAAAGGACCGGGGAGCTGTTTTTT
cdr3_aa: CATSDLSGGERTGELFF

clone_size: NA
j_call: TRBJ1-2
d_call: TRBD1
v_call: TRBV18
cdr3_nt: TGTGCCAGCTCACCACTGGGTACAGGGGATTCGAACTATGGCTACACCTTC
cdr3_aa: CASSPLGTGDSNYGYTF

clone_size: NA
j_call: TRBJ2-3
d_call: TRBD2
v_call: TRBV6-2/TRBV6-3
cdr3_nt: TGTGCCAGCAGTTCCGGGACTAGCGGGAAAGATACGCAGTATTTT
cdr3_aa: CASSSGTSGKDTQYF

clone_size: NA
j_call: TRBJ2-1
d_call: TRBD1
v_call: TRBV11-2
cdr3_nt: TGTGCCAGCAGCTTAGACAGGGGGTCATACAATGAGCAGTTCTTC
cdr3_aa: CASSLDRGSYNEQFF

clone_size: NA
j_call: TRBJ2-3
d_call: NA
v_call: TRBV24-1
cdr3_nt: TGTGCCACCAGTGGGTACGGGGGCACAGATACGCAGTATTTT
cdr3_aa: CATSGYGGTDTQYF

clone_size: NA
j_call: TRBJ1-1
d_call: TRBD1
v_call: TRBV24-1
cdr3_nt: TGTGCCACCAGTGATTCGGGACAGGGGGACACTGAAGCTTTCTTT
cdr3_aa: CATSDSGQGDTEAFF

clone_size: NA
j_call: TRBJ1-5
d_call: NA
v_call: TRBV7-6
cdr3_nt: TGTGCCAGCAGCCCGCAGGGGACGGGGAATCAGCCCCAGCATTTT
cdr3_aa: CASSPQGTGNQPQHF

clone_size: NA
j_call: TRBJ2-1
d_call: TRBD1
v_call: TRBV7-9
cdr3_nt: TGTGCCAGCAGCCCCTCACCGCAACGGGACAGGGCCTACAATGAGCAGTTCTTC
cdr3_aa: CASSPSPQRDRAYNEQFF

clone_size: NA
j_call: TRBJ1-5
d_call: NA
v_call: TRBV2
cdr3_nt: TGTGCCAGCAGTGGGGGAGGAGGTGGCAATCAGCCCCAGCATTTT
cdr3_aa: CASSGGGGGNQPQHF

clone_size: NA
j_call: TRBJ2-5
d_call: NA
v_call: TRBV7-3
cdr3_nt: TGTGCCAGCAGCTTCGGCAGGGGAGAGACCCAGTACTTC
cdr3_aa: CASSFGRGETQYF

clone_size: NA
j_call: TRBJ1-3
d_call: NA
v_call: TRBV5-5
cdr3_nt: TGTGCCAGCAGCTTGGCGGGGGGCAGTGGAAACACCATATATTTT
cdr3_aa: CASSLAGGSGNTIYF

clone_size: NA
j_call: TRBJ1-5
d_call: NA
v_call: TRBV12-3/TRBV12-4
cdr3_nt: TGTGCCAGCAGTTTACCCCCCGAGCCGCAGCATTTT
cdr3_aa: CASSLPPEPQHF

clone_size: NA
j_call: TRBJ1-1
d_call: NA
v_call: TRBV15
cdr3_nt: TGTGCCACCAGCAGATATACAGGGAACACTGAAGCTTTCTTT
cdr3_aa: CATSRYTGNTEAFF

clone_size: NA
j_call: TRBJ1-6
d_call: NA
v_call: TRBV20-1
cdr3_nt: TGCAGTGCTAGTAAGGGAGCGCGTGATAATTCACCCCTCCACTTT
cdr3_aa: CSASKGARDNSPLHF

clone_size: NA
j_call: TRBJ2-7
d_call: NA
v_call: TRBV7-2
cdr3_nt: TGTGCCAGCAGCTTCTGGACTGCGTCCTACGAGCAGTACTTC
cdr3_aa: CASSFWTASYEQYF

clone_size: NA
j_call: TRBJ2-1
d_call: NA
v_call: TRBV18
cdr3_nt: TGTGCCAGCTCACCACCTTCTCGGACTCTCTACAATGAGCAGTTCTTC
cdr3_aa: CASSPPSRTLYNEQFF

clone_size: NA
j_call: TRBJ2-3
d_call: TRBD2
v_call: TRBV18
cdr3_nt: TGTGCCAGCGCCAGGACTAGCGGGAGCACAGATACGCAGTATTTT
cdr3_aa: CASARTSGSTDTQYF

clone_size: NA
j_call: TRBJ2-7
d_call: NA
v_call: TRBV28
cdr3_nt: TGTGCCAGCAGTCTCCTGGAGGGCGCTTACTACGAGCAGTACTTC
cdr3_aa: CASSLLEGAYYEQYF

clone_size: NA
j_call: TRBJ1-1
d_call: NA
v_call: TRBV7-3
cdr3_nt: TGTGCCAGCAGCAGCGGGCAGGGTGCGAGGAGCACTGAAGCTTTCTTT
cdr3_aa: CASSSGQGARSTEAFF

clone_size: NA
j_call: TRBJ1-4
d_call: NA
v_call: TRBV19
cdr3_nt: TGTGCCAGTAGCCCCATGGGAGTCGCTAATGAAAAACTGTTTTTT
cdr3_aa: CASSPMGVANEKLFF

clone_size: NA
j_call: TRBJ1-1
d_call: NA
v_call: TRBV6-5
cdr3_nt: TGTGCCAGCAGTTACGCAGGGAGGTCCACTGAAGCTTTCTTT
cdr3_aa: CASSYAGRSTEAFF

clone_size: NA
j_call: TRBJ1-2
d_call: TRBD1
v_call: TRBV2
cdr3_nt: TGTGCCAGCAGCAAGGGACAGGGGATTAACTATGGCTACACCTTC
cdr3_aa: CASSKGQGINYGYTF